These T cell receptor beta chains were read from a single sample in a study of T cell changes during pregnancy in multiple sclerosis. Method: immunoSEQ multiplex PCR; TCRdb's copy keeps in-frame clones and lacks some. The sample holds 100,000 or so clones, 90% to 95% seen once. Source: peripheral blood, taken after pregnancy. Every receptor here comes from a female donor with multiple sclerosis, enrolled in a pregnancy study. The conserved cysteine and the conserved F or W are not part of the CDR3 here.

V gene: TRBV5-6; J gene: TRBJ2-5; CDR3 protein: ASSLGQGPTQY
V gene: TRBV27; J gene: TRBJ1-6; CDR3 protein: ASSLEGQGYSPLH
V gene: TRBV29-1; J gene: TRBJ2-3; CDR3 protein: SVEGGQGESTDTQY
V gene: TRBV4-1; J gene: TRBJ2-4; CDR3 protein: ASSQDSRGKNIQY
V gene: TRBV5-5; J gene: TRBJ2-7; CDR3 protein: ASSTGQGADEQY
V gene: TRBV6-5; J gene: TRBJ1-1; CDR3 protein: ASRTGREAF
V gene: TRBV5-1; J gene: TRBJ2-1; CDR3 protein: ASSLEVTAYNEQF
V gene: TRBV4-1; J gene: TRBJ2-1; CDR3 protein: ASSQGQDSLYNEQF
V gene: TRBV6-5; J gene: TRBJ2-2; CDR3 protein: ASRTTGSNTGELF
V gene: TRBV11-2; J gene: TRBJ2-2; CDR3 protein: ASSPNRGGTGELF
V gene: TRBV29-1; J gene: TRBJ2-3; CDR3 protein: SGTGASTDTQY
V gene: TRBV6-1; J gene: TRBJ2-3; CDR3 protein: ASTRTGGPDTQY
V gene: TRBV30; J gene: TRBJ1-4; CDR3 protein: AWSVGGLNEKLF
V gene: TRBV2; J gene: TRBJ2-3; CDR3 protein: ATGPSTDTQY
V gene: TRBV6-4; J gene: TRBJ1-2; CDR3 protein: ASSEWPNYGYT
V gene: TRBV5-5; J gene: TRBJ2-5; CDR3 protein: ASSLGGWRGAFQETQY
V gene: TRBV15; J gene: TRBJ2-1; CDR3 protein: ATSGPSYNEQF
V gene: TRBV27; J gene: TRBJ2-3; CDR3 protein: ASSFMGLATDTQY
V gene: TRBV27; J gene: TRBJ1-5; CDR3 protein: ASSADRFSNQPQH
V gene: TRBV6-1; J gene: TRBJ1-2; CDR3 protein: ASTETGDYGYT
V gene: TRBV6-5; J gene: TRBJ2-5; CDR3 protein: ASNQGGSRETQY
V gene: TRBV6-1; J gene: TRBJ2-7; CDR3 protein: ASRQGTYEQY